This T cell receptor beta chain was identified during a study of lymphopenia after photon versus proton radiotherapy. Findings and caveats of the study: Photon-treated patients lost naive T cells and TCR diversity; proton-treated stayed stable. Only patients who died were analyzed for survival; proton advantage is unproven. Post-nadir diversity loss with photons came from oligoclonal expansion, particularly CD8+ Temra cells. In patients who died, overall survival fell as post-nadir TCR diversity dropped more.

Points on this clone: Its antigen is unidentified.

Measured with immunoSEQ multiplex PCR; TCRdb has only the in-frame clones, and not every one. Found here are fewer than 20,000 clones, more than 85% of them singletons; the top ten hold over 8%. The V gene lost 0 bases and the J gene lost 3 bases, with 5 bases spanning the gap. The length of the CDR3 is 13 residues. Germline V lookup: CDR1 MNHEY, CDR2 SVGAGI. The sequenced sample was peripheral blood, obtained from a patient treated with proton-based radiotherapy. The rearrangement uses TRBV6-5 and TRBJ1-1, with D uncertain. This clonotype originated in a man between 65 and 85 years old with pancreatic cancer. As DNA, the CDR3 is TGTGCCAGCAGTTACTCGGCAGACACTGAAGCTTTCTTT. This gives the protein CASSYSADTEAFF.